The source of this TCR beta chain is a study of blood T cell repertoires in COVID-19. Study-wide background: Sites in the United States, Italy and Spain provided acute and convalescent COVID-19 samples. PBMCs, B-cell-depleted T cells, or T cells were the source of the cDNA or gDNA that made up the material.

The V gene's germline CDR1 is MNHEY and CDR2 SVGAGI. The CDR3 has 16 amino acids. J lost 1 base, V lost 0 bases, and 4 bases had no gene match. Original methodology: Counts of nucleated cells, estimated from reference gene primer amplification, were obtained. Sequencing was performed with immunoSEQ multiplex PCR; in TCRdb, only in-frame clones are kept and a portion is missing. D and trimming were read from the DNA, whereas the V and J calls and clone size are those reported in that table. The table includes about 350,000 clones, around 91% detected once. As to this clone: Other DNA sequences within the sample encode an identical CDR3.

The chain couples TRBV6-5 to TRBJ2-3; 7 bases map to TRBD1. The receptor's source is a woman aged 18-29 years who had recovered from COVID-19. The source material was peripheral blood. The CDR3 DNA sequence: TGTGCCAGCAGTTACTCCAGGGGGTTTGGCACAGATACGCAGTATTTT. It translates to CASSYSRGFGTDTQYF.